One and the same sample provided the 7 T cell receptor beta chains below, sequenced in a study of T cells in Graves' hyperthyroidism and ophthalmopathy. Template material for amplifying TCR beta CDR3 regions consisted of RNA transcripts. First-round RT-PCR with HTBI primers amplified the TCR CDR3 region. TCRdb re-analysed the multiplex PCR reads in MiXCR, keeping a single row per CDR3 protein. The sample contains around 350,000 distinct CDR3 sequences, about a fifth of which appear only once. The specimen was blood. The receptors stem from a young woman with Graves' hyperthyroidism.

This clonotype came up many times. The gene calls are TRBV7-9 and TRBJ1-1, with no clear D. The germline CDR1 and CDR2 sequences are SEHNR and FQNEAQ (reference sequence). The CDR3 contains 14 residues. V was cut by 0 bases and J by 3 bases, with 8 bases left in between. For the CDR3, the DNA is TGTGCCAGCAGCTTAGCGGAGGGTTACACTGAAGCTTTCTTT. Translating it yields CASSLAEGYTEAFF.

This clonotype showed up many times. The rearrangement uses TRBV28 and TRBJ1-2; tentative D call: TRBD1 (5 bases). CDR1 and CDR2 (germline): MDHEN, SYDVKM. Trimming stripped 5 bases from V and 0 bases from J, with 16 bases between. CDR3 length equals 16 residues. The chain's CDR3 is CASSTYRDVSNYGYTF. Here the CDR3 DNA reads TGTGCCAGCAGTACATACCGGGACGTCTCTAACTATGGCTACACCTTC.

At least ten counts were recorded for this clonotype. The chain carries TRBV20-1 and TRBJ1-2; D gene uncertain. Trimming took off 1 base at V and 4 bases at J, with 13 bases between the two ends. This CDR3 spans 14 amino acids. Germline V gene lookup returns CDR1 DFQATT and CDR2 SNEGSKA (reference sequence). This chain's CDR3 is CSARAPRVVYGYTF. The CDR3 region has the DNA TGCAGTGCTAGAGCCCCACGGGTTGTCTATGGCTACACCTTC.

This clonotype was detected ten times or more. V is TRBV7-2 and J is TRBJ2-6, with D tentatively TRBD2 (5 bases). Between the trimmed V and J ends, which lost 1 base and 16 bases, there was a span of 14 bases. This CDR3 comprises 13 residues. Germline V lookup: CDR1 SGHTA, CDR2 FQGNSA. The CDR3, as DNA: TGTGCCAGCAGCTTAGGAGGCGGGCAGAAGCTGACTTTC. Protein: CASSLGGGQKLTF.

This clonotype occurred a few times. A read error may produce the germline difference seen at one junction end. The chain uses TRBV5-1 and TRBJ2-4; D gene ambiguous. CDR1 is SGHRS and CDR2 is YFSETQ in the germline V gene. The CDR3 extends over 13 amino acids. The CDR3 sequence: CASSTGRSDIKYF. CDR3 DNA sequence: TGCGCCAGCAGCACCGGACGGTCTGACATTAAGTACTTC. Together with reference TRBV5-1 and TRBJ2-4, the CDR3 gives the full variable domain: KAGVTQTPRYLIKTRGQQVTLSCSPISGHRSVSWYQQTPGQGLQFLFEYFSETQRNKGNFPGRFSGRQFSNSRSEMNVSTLELGDSALYLCASSTGRSDIKYFGAGTRLSVL.

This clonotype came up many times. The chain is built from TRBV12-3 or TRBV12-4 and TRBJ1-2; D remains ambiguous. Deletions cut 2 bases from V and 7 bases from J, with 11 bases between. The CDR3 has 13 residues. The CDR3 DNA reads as TGTGCCAGCAGTTTAACCGGGTCAGGTGGCTACACCTTC. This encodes CASSLTGSGGYTF.

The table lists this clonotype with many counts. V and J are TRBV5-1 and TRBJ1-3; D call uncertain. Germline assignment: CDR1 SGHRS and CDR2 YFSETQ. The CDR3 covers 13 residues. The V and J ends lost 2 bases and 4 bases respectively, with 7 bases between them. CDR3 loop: CASSFGVGNTIYF. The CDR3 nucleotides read TGCGCCAGCAGCTTCGGAGTGGGAAACACCATATATTTT.